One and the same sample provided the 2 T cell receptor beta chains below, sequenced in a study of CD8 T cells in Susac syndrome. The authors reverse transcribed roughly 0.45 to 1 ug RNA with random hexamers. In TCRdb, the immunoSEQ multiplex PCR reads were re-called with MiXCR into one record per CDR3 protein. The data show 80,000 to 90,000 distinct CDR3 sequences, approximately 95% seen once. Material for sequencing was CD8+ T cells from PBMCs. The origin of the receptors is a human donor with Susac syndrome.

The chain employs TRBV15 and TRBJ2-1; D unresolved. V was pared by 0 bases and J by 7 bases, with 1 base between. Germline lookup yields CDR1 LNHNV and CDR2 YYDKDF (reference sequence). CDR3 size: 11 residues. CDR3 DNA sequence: TGTGCCACCAGCAGAGATAATGAGCAGTTCTTC. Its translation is CATSRDNEQFF. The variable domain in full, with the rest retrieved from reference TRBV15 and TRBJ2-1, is DAMVIQNPRYQVTQFGKPVTLSCSQTLNHNVMYWYQQKSSQAPKLLFHYYDKDFNNEADTPDNFQSRRPNTSFCFLDIRSPGLGDTAMYLCATSRDNEQFFGPGTRLTVL.

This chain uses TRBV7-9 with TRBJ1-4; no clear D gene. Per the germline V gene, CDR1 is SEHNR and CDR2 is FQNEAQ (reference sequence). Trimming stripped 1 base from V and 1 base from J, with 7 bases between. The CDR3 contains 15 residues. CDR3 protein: CASSLEGGTNEKLFF. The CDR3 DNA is TGTGCCAGCAGCTTAGAAGGAGGAACTAATGAAAAACTGTTTTTT.